Each of the 13 T cell receptor beta chains below was sequenced from the same sample in a study of T-cell memory formation after mild COVID-19. MiXCR, applied by TCRdb to the 5' RACE reads, yields one record per CDR3 protein. The data hold approximately 260,000 distinct CDR3 sequences, with around 15% observed a single time. The source material was PBMCs or a T cell subset sorted from them (not recorded which). These receptors all stem from a man between 18 and 29 years old who had mild COVID-19 (a few samples of this study predate the infection). Cell type and time point are not known.

The table lists this clonotype with a few counts. The chain combines TRBV7-6 with TRBJ1-3; TRBD1 aligns across 10 bases. The CDR3 has 17 residues. The germline V gene encodes CDR1 SGHVS and CDR2 FNYEAQ. J lost 1 base, V lost 1 base, and 4 bases had no gene match. The chain's CDR3 is CASSLGLGQGSGNTIYF. In DNA, the CDR3 is TGTGCCAGCAGCTTAGGACTGGGACAGGGGTCTGGAAACACCATATATTTT.

This clonotype was seen a handful of times. The chain recombines TRBV7-2 with TRBJ1-3; D gene uncertain. Trimming took 5 bases from V and 8 from J, leaving 19 bases between them. CDR3 length: 15 residues. From germline, CDR1 is SGHTA and CDR2 FQGNSA. DNA of the CDR3: TGTGCCAGCAGCCCGGACGGAGTTGCGTTGGACACCATATATTTT. This codes for CASSPDGVALDTIYF.

This clonotype was seen a few times. This chain connects TRBV7-9 to TRBJ1-2, with D maybe TRBD1 (5 bases). This CDR3 is built from 13 residues. Trimming stripped 5 bases from V and 5 bases from J, with 12 bases between. Germline assignment: CDR1 SEHNR and CDR2 FQNEAQ (reference sequence). DNA of the CDR3: TGTGCCAGCAGCCAAAAGGGACCTTATGGCTACACCTTC. This translates into CASSQKGPYGYTF. The entire variable domain, with the rest obtained from reference TRBV7-9 and TRBJ1-2, is as follows: DTGVSQNPRHKITKRGQNVTFRCDPISEHNRLYWYRQTLGQGPEFLTYFQNEAQLEKSRLLSDRFSAERPKGSFSTLEIQRTEQGDSAMYLCASSQKGPYGYTFGSGTRLTVV.

Only a few counts were recorded for this clonotype. The rearrangement joins TRBV4-3 to TRBJ2-1, with D possibly called TRBD1 or TRBD2 (5 bases each). The CDR3 extends over 19 amino acids. Germline assignment: CDR1 LGHNA and CDR2 YSLEER. Between the trimmed V and J ends, which lost 3 bases and 9 bases, there was a span of 30 bases. The CDR3, as DNA: TGCGCCAGCAGCCACGGCTCGAGTTTTAGGACGCCGGCGAGGGGTGAGCAGTTCTTC. Protein product: CASSHGSSFRTPARGEQFF.

This clonotype occurred a few times. The CDR3 DNA reads TGTGCCAGCAGAGGACAGGGGGGTACCGGGGAGCTGTTTTTT. Encoded protein: CASRGQGGTGELFF. The V gene is TRBV6-4, the J gene TRBJ2-2; 10 bases agree with TRBD1. The germline V gene encodes CDR1 MRHNA and CDR2 SNTAGT. The CDR3 loop spans 14 amino acids. With V trimmed by 6 bases and J by 5 bases, 3 bases remained unmatched.

This clonotype came up a few times. The genes are TRBV7-9 and TRBJ1-2; D might be TRBD1 (5 bases). This CDR3 is 14 amino acids long. Germline CDR1 SEHNR, CDR2 FQNEAQ (reference sequence). Trimming cost V 0 bases and J 5 bases, with 10 bases left between them. DNA of the CDR3: TGTGCCAGCAGCTTAGCCCGGGACGGGTATGGCTACACCTTC. The encoded protein is CASSLARDGYGYTF.

This clonotype was detected ten times or more. The chain combines TRBV4-1 with TRBJ2-1, with D possibly TRBD1 on 5 matching bases. The CDR3 is made up of 16 amino acids. Deletions cut 1 base from V and 3 bases from J, with 13 bases between. Germline CDR1 and CDR2: MGHRA and YSYEKL. In DNA form, the CDR3 reads TGCGCCAGCAGCCAAGTCTTTAGAAGGGGCTACAATGAGCAGTTCTTC. This gives the protein CASSQVFRRGYNEQFF.

The V gene is TRBV7-2, the J gene TRBJ2-3; D uncertain. The CDR3 spans 16 residues. V lost 6 bases and J lost 0, with 16 bases in between. Germline CDR1 reads SGHTA; CDR2 reads FQGNSA. The CDR3 reads CASSLPPAASTDTQYF. As DNA, the CDR3 is TGTGCCAGCAGTCTCCCCCCGGCAGCTAGCACAGATACGCAGTATTTT.

The CDR3 sequence is CASSRRDSGAQYF. In nucleotides, the CDR3 is TGTGCCAGCAGCCGACGGGACTCGGGGGCCCAGTACTTC. The chain couples TRBV7-2 to TRBJ2-5; D might be TRBD2 (6 bases). The CDR3 spans 13 residues. The ends were cut back, 5 bases at V and 9 bases at J, with 16 bases in the middle. Germline-derived CDR1 and CDR2 are SGHTA and FQGNSA.

The rearrangement links TRBV20-1 to TRBJ2-5; D may match TRBD1 or TRBD2 (5 bases each). The CDR3 totals 14 residues. In germline, CDR1 is DFQATT, CDR2 SNEGSKA (reference sequence). Trimming shortened V by 5 bases and J by 2 bases, and 15 bases separated the two germline ends. This chain's CDR3 is CSAPAWGGQETQYF. The CDR3 DNA follows: TGCAGTGCTCCTGCCTGGGGCGGGCAAGAGACCCAGTACTTC.

The chain combines TRBV6-5 with TRBJ1-6; 9 bases align to TRBD1. CDR1 and CDR2 from the germline V gene are MNHEY and SVGAGI. The CDR3 consists of 17 residues. The V segment lost 0 bases and the J segment 7 bases; nucleotides outside the gene matches: 7. DNA of the CDR3: TGTGCCAGCAGTTACTCGGGGACAGGGCCCGGCAATTCACCCCTCCACTTT. This encodes CASSYSGTGPGNSPLHF.

The chain couples TRBV3-1 to TRBJ2-1, with 11 bases lining up with TRBD2. Germline V gene sequence: CDR1 LGHDT, CDR2 YNNKEL (reference sequence). The J segment lost 9 bases and the V segment lost 4 bases, leaving 5 bases of the junction unmatched. CDR3 length: 14 residues. CDR3 nucleotide sequence: TGTGCCAGCAGCCTAGCGGGGGGGCGCATTGAGCAGTTCTTC. Protein product: CASSLAGGRIEQFF.

This clonotype has ten or more counts. The V gene is TRBV5-1, the J gene TRBJ2-7; the match to TRBD1 covers 8 bases. Germline V gene data show CDR1 as SGHRS and CDR2 as YFSETQ. This CDR3 has 14 residues. V dropped 5 bases and J dropped 3; count of bases not matched to a gene: 7. For the CDR3, the DNA is TGCGCCAGCAGTTCCGGGACAGGCGACTACGAGCAGTACTTC. This translates into CASSSGTGDYEQYF.